This TCR beta chain was recovered during a study of T cells in Graves' hyperthyroidism and ophthalmopathy. This CDR3 contains 10 residues. Germline V CDR1 and CDR2: SNHLY, FYNNEI. Trimming took off 6 bases at V and 5 bases at J, with 5 bases between the two ends. Amplified regions were TCR beta CDR3 sequences from RNA transcripts. The HTBI primer set drove a first-round RT-PCR of the TCR CDR3. TCRdb fed the multiplex PCR reads into MiXCR, producing one record per CDR3 protein. The sample has roughly 570,000 distinct CDR3 sequences; more than 15% are singletons. Hyperthyroidism patients were newly diagnosed, had disease duration under 2 months, and were aged 18 to 65 years. The authors obtained PBMCs from roughly 10 ml of fresh peripheral blood. In its sample, this clonotype was seen many times. The antigen remains unidentified. Study-level points and caveats: With a median lead of about 6.9 months before onset, the model predicted ophthalmopathy.

The clonotype was recovered from a woman aged 25 to 39 with Graves' hyperthyroidism. The chain combines TRBV2 with TRBJ2-7; no firm D call. Sequencing was performed on blood. For the CDR3, the DNA is TGTGCCAGCAGAGGCGACGAGCAGTACTTC. This codes for CASRGDEQYF.